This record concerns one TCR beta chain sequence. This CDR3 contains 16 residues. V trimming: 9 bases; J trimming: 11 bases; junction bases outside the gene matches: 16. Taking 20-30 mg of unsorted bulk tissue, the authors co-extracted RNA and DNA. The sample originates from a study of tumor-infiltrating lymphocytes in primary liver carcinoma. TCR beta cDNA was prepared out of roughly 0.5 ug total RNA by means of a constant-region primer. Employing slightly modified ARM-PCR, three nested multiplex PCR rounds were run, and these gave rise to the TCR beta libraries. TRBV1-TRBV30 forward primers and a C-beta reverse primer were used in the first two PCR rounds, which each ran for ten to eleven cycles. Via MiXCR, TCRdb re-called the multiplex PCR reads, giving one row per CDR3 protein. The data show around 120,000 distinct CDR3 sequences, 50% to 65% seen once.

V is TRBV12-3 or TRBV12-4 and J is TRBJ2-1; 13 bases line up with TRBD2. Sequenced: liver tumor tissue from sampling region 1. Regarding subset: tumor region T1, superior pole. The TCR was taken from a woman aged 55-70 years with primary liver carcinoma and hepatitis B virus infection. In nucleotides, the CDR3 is TGTGCCAGTAGCCCGACTAGCGGGAGGATGGTAGGTAAGCAGTTCTTC. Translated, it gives CASSPTSGRMVGKQFF.